This is a list of T cell receptor beta chains from one sample in a study of blood T cell repertoires in COVID-19. Method: immunoSEQ multiplex PCR; TCRdb's copy keeps in-frame clones and lacks some. Seen here are 140,000 or so clones, around 83% observed once, and the top ten hold around 10%. Sample: PBMCs or T cells enriched from blood (not recorded which). These receptors were taken from a man between 50 and 59 years old who had recovered from COVID-19. Both conserved end residues are part of each CDR3. Fields, in order: V gene, clone size, J gene, D gene, CDR3 DNA, CDR3 protein. A D gene is named only where the DNA matches it firmly. Rows give clone size only sometimes, using once, few, many, or a class for an expanded clone.

v_gene: TRBV4-1; abundance: .; j_gene: TRBJ1-2; d_gene: TRBD1; CDR3nt: TGCGCCAGCAGCCAAGAAAGGGACAGGGTGAATGGCTACACCTTC; CDR3aa: CASSQERDRVNGYTF
v_gene: TRBV6-5; abundance: .; j_gene: TRBJ1-1; d_gene: .; CDR3nt: TGTGCCAGCAGTCACAGGATCGCGAACACTGAAGCTTTCTTT; CDR3aa: CASSHRIANTEAFF
v_gene: TRBV9; abundance: .; j_gene: TRBJ2-2; d_gene: TRBD2; CDR3nt: TGTGCCAGCAGCGTAGTACCGGGACTAGCGGGGGAGCTACGGAACACCGGGGAGCTGTTTTTT; CDR3aa: CASSVVPGLAGELRNTGELFF
v_gene: TRBV24-1; abundance: .; j_gene: TRBJ2-5; d_gene: TRBD1; CDR3nt: TGTGCCACCCGACCGGGACAGGGGGCTGGGGAGACCCAGTACTTC; CDR3aa: CATRPGQGAGETQYF
v_gene: TRBV6-2/TRBV6-3; abundance: .; j_gene: TRBJ1-2; d_gene: .; CDR3nt: TGTGCCAGCAGTTACGGGGACGGGGGAATATATGGCTACACCTTC; CDR3aa: CASSYGDGGIYGYTF
v_gene: TRBV4-3; abundance: .; j_gene: TRBJ2-1; d_gene: .; CDR3nt: TGCGCCAGCAGCCAAGAACCCGGGGGCAATGAGCAGTTCTTC; CDR3aa: CASSQEPGGNEQFF
v_gene: TRBV4-2; abundance: once; j_gene: TRBJ2-2; d_gene: TRBD2; CDR3nt: TGTGCCAGCAGCCAAGAACGGGGACTAGCGACCGGGGAGCTGTTTTTT; CDR3aa: CASSQERGLATGELFF
v_gene: TRBV6-5; abundance: once; j_gene: TRBJ2-7; d_gene: .; CDR3nt: TGTGCCAGCAGTTACTCGGGGGGTTTTTCCTACGAGCAGTACTTC; CDR3aa: CASSYSGGFSYEQYF
v_gene: TRBV10-3; abundance: .; j_gene: TRBJ2-7; d_gene: TRBD1; CDR3nt: TGTGCCATACAGGGGGCGAAAGAGCAGTACTTC; CDR3aa: CAIQGAKEQYF
v_gene: TRBV7-8; abundance: .; j_gene: TRBJ1-5; d_gene: .; CDR3nt: TGTGCCAGCAGCTTAGTAGGTGGAGGTCAGCCCCAGCATTTT; CDR3aa: CASSLVGGGQPQHF
v_gene: TRBV9; abundance: .; j_gene: TRBJ2-1; d_gene: TRBD2; CDR3nt: TGTGCCAGCAGCGTAGTAGGAGCGGGGGGGCCCAATGAGCAGTTCTTC; CDR3aa: CASSVVGAGGPNEQFF
v_gene: TRBV7-9; abundance: .; j_gene: TRBJ1-1; d_gene: .; CDR3nt: TGTGCCAGCAGCCTTCCGGGACTTGAAGCTTTCTTT; CDR3aa: CASSLPGLEAFF
v_gene: TRBV2; abundance: few; j_gene: TRBJ1-5; d_gene: .; CDR3nt: TGTGCCAGCAATCGGGAGAACAATCAGCCCCAGCATTTT; CDR3aa: CASNRENNQPQHF
v_gene: TRBV15; abundance: .; j_gene: TRBJ1-5; d_gene: TRBD1; CDR3nt: TGTGCCACCATCCCCGCCGGACAGGGTCGCAATCAGCCCCAGCATTTT; CDR3aa: CATIPAGQGRNQPQHF
v_gene: TRBV14; abundance: .; j_gene: TRBJ1-6; d_gene: .; CDR3nt: TGTGCCAGCAGCCGGCGGCATCCAGCACCTAATTCACCCCTCCACTTT; CDR3aa: CASSRRHPAPNSPLHF
v_gene: TRBV28; abundance: .; j_gene: TRBJ1-4; d_gene: .; CDR3nt: TGTGCCAGCAGTTTACAGGGAATTAATGAAAAACTGTTTTTT; CDR3aa: CASSLQGINEKLFF
v_gene: TRBV11-3; abundance: .; j_gene: TRBJ2-2; d_gene: TRBD1; CDR3nt: TGTGCCAGCAGCCCTCTTAAGGGACAGGGGGCTGACACCGGGGAGCTGTTTTTT; CDR3aa: CASSPLKGQGADTGELFF
v_gene: TRBV5-8; abundance: .; j_gene: TRBJ1-2; d_gene: .; CDR3nt: TGTGCCAGCAGCTTACCTGACAGGACTCTCTATGGCTACACCTTC; CDR3aa: CASSLPDRTLYGYTF
v_gene: TRBV6-5; abundance: .; j_gene: TRBJ1-1; d_gene: .; CDR3nt: TGTGCCAGCAGCCTTCGGGATCCAGCGTACACTGAAGCTTTCTTT; CDR3aa: CASSLRDPAYTEAFF
v_gene: TRBV5-1; abundance: few; j_gene: TRBJ2-2; d_gene: TRBD2; CDR3nt: TGCGCCAGCAGCTCCAGGGAGGGAGGGACCGGGGAGCTGTTTTTT; CDR3aa: CASSSREGGTGELFF
v_gene: TRBV10-3; abundance: .; j_gene: TRBJ1-1; d_gene: TRBD1; CDR3nt: TGTGCCATCAGTGAGTCTTCCGACCAACCGGGACAGAAATCCATGAACACTGAAGCTTTCTTT; CDR3aa: CAISESSDQPGQKSMNTEAFF
v_gene: TRBV6-2/TRBV6-3; abundance: once; j_gene: TRBJ2-5; d_gene: TRBD2; CDR3nt: TGTGCCAGCAGTTACTACGCGGGGGGGCTAGAGACCCAGTACTTC; CDR3aa: CASSYYAGGLETQYF
v_gene: TRBV29-1; abundance: .; j_gene: TRBJ2-2; d_gene: TRBD1; CDR3nt: TGCAGCGTTGAAGTGCGGGACAGGGATAACACCGGGGAGCTGTTTTTT; CDR3aa: CSVEVRDRDNTGELFF
v_gene: TRBV28; abundance: .; j_gene: TRBJ1-1; d_gene: .; CDR3nt: TGTGCCAGCGCCGGGGGGGGCGCTATCACTGAAGCTTTCTTT; CDR3aa: CASAGGGAITEAFF
v_gene: TRBV10-3; abundance: .; j_gene: TRBJ2-5; d_gene: TRBD2; CDR3nt: TGTGCCATCAGTGAGGGACTAGCGGGGGGGGTGAAGACCCAGTACTTC; CDR3aa: CAISEGLAGGVKTQYF
v_gene: TRBV6-8; abundance: many; j_gene: TRBJ1-4; d_gene: TRBD1; CDR3nt: TGTGCCAGCAGTTACGTAGGCGGGACAGGGGGCGCTAATGAAAAACTGTTTTTT; CDR3aa: CASSYVGGTGGANEKLFF
v_gene: TRBV9; abundance: .; j_gene: TRBJ1-2; d_gene: .; CDR3nt: TGTGCCAGCAGCGCCGAATTACTGACAGGTCTCTATGGCTACACCTTC; CDR3aa: CASSAELLTGLYGYTF
v_gene: TRBV30; abundance: .; j_gene: TRBJ2-7; d_gene: .; CDR3nt: TGTGCCTGGAGAGGGCAGGGGAGTCTCTACGAGCAGTACTTC; CDR3aa: CAWRGQGSLYEQYF
v_gene: TRBV11-2; abundance: .; j_gene: TRBJ1-3; d_gene: .; CDR3nt: TGTGCCAGCAGCTATATAGCTGGATCTGGAAACACCATATATTTT; CDR3aa: CASSYIAGSGNTIYF
v_gene: TRBV7-9; abundance: many; j_gene: TRBJ1-3; d_gene: TRBD1; CDR3nt: TGTGCCAGCAGCTTGTTTTGGACAGGCTCTGGAAACACCATATATTTT; CDR3aa: CASSLFWTGSGNTIYF
v_gene: TRBV29-1; abundance: .; j_gene: TRBJ2-5; d_gene: .; CDR3nt: TGCAGCGTTGTAGGGGGGGCCGGGGAGACCCAGTACTTC; CDR3aa: CSVVGGAGETQYF
v_gene: TRBV27; abundance: .; j_gene: TRBJ2-7; d_gene: TRBD1; CDR3nt: TGTGCCAGCAGTTTAGAGGGGGCACCTAGCTCCTACGAGCAGTACTTC; CDR3aa: CASSLEGAPSSYEQYF
v_gene: TRBV7-2; abundance: few; j_gene: TRBJ1-2; d_gene: .; CDR3nt: TGTGCCAGCAGCTTGACAAAACAGGGAAGGGGCTACACCTTC; CDR3aa: CASSLTKQGRGYTF
v_gene: TRBV27; abundance: .; j_gene: TRBJ1-1; d_gene: .; CDR3nt: TGTGCCAGCAGTTTTGGAGGGGCTGCGGTGAACACTGAAGCTTTCTTT; CDR3aa: CASSFGGAAVNTEAFF
v_gene: TRBV9; abundance: .; j_gene: TRBJ2-3; d_gene: .; CDR3nt: TGTGCCAGCAGCGTAGCTCAGGGGGGCGGCACAGATACGCAGTATTTT; CDR3aa: CASSVAQGGGTDTQYF
v_gene: TRBV7-8; abundance: .; j_gene: TRBJ2-5; d_gene: TRBD2; CDR3nt: TGTGCCAGCAGCTTACGACTAGCGGAACAAGAGACCCAGTACTTC; CDR3aa: CASSLRLAEQETQYF
v_gene: TRBV29-1; abundance: .; j_gene: TRBJ2-2; d_gene: .; CDR3nt: TGCAGCGTTGTTGGGGGGACCGGGGAGCTGTTTTTT; CDR3aa: CSVVGGTGELFF
v_gene: TRBV29-1; abundance: few; j_gene: TRBJ2-4; d_gene: TRBD1; CDR3nt: TGCAGCGTTGGACAGGGGGACGGAAACATTCAGTACTTC; CDR3aa: CSVGQGDGNIQYF
v_gene: TRBV12-3/TRBV12-4; abundance: .; j_gene: TRBJ1-2; d_gene: TRBD1; CDR3nt: TGTGCCAGCAGCATACAGGGGGCGGGTGGCTACACCTTC; CDR3aa: CASSIQGAGGYTF
v_gene: TRBV5-8; abundance: .; j_gene: TRBJ1-5; d_gene: TRBD1; CDR3nt: TGTGCCAGCAGCGGTGGACAGGTCAGCAATCAGCCCCAGCATTTT; CDR3aa: CASSGGQVSNQPQHF
v_gene: TRBV7-3; abundance: .; j_gene: TRBJ2-1; d_gene: TRBD1; CDR3nt: TGTGCCAGCAGCTCGACAGGGGGCGCGTGGAATGAGCAGTTCTTC; CDR3aa: CASSSTGGAWNEQFF
v_gene: TRBV12-3/TRBV12-4; abundance: .; j_gene: TRBJ2-1; d_gene: .; CDR3nt: TGTGCCAGCAGTACCCAAGGGGCTGAGCAGTTCTTC; CDR3aa: CASSTQGAEQFF
v_gene: TRBV27; abundance: few; j_gene: TRBJ1-1; d_gene: TRBD1; CDR3nt: TGTGCCAGCAGTTTAAACAGGTCAGGGGGTGAAGCTTTCTTT; CDR3aa: CASSLNRSGGEAFF
v_gene: TRBV3-1/TRBV3-2; abundance: .; j_gene: TRBJ2-7; d_gene: TRBD1; CDR3nt: TGTGCCAGCAGCCAGACAGGGCTCTCCTACGAGCAGTACTTC; CDR3aa: CASSQTGLSYEQYF
v_gene: TRBV5-1; abundance: .; j_gene: TRBJ2-5; d_gene: TRBD1; CDR3nt: TGCGCCAGCTTTACCGTACCGACAGGGGGCGAGGGGACCCAGTACTTC; CDR3aa: CASFTVPTGGEGTQYF
v_gene: TRBV5-1; abundance: .; j_gene: TRBJ1-2; d_gene: TRBD1; CDR3nt: TGCGCCAGCAGCAGGGACGGGACAGGGAACTATGGCTACACCTTC; CDR3aa: CASSRDGTGNYGYTF
v_gene: TRBV3-1/TRBV3-2; abundance: .; j_gene: TRBJ1-1; d_gene: TRBD1; CDR3nt: TGTGCCAGCAGCCAGACAGCAGGGGGCAAGGGCGAAGCTTTCTTT; CDR3aa: CASSQTAGGKGEAFF
v_gene: TRBV5-1; abundance: .; j_gene: TRBJ1-1; d_gene: .; CDR3nt: TGCGCCAGCAGCTTCGGAGGGGAAATCACTGAAGCTTTCTTT; CDR3aa: CASSFGGEITEAFF
v_gene: TRBV11-3; abundance: .; j_gene: TRBJ2-2; d_gene: TRBD1; CDR3nt: TGTGCCAGCAGCGAAGGGACAGTGGGAACCGGGGAGCTGTTTTTT; CDR3aa: CASSEGTVGTGELFF
v_gene: TRBV7-2; abundance: .; j_gene: TRBJ2-3; d_gene: TRBD1; CDR3nt: TGTGCCAGCAGCTTAGGGACAGGGCAGGCAGATACGCAGTATTTT; CDR3aa: CASSLGTGQADTQYF
v_gene: TRBV11-2; abundance: .; j_gene: TRBJ1-2; d_gene: .; CDR3nt: TGTGCCAGCAGCTTAGCCATGGGGCTGAGTGGCTACACCTTC; CDR3aa: CASSLAMGLSGYTF
v_gene: TRBV19; abundance: .; j_gene: TRBJ2-7; d_gene: .; CDR3nt: TGTGCCAGTAGCTCCAAGGGGTCCTACTCCTACGAGCAGTACTTC; CDR3aa: CASSSKGSYSYEQYF
v_gene: TRBV13; abundance: .; j_gene: TRBJ1-1; d_gene: .; CDR3nt: TGTGCCAGCAGCTTCCCGACCGAGGGCACTGAAGCTTTCTTT; CDR3aa: CASSFPTEGTEAFF
v_gene: TRBV6-2/TRBV6-3; abundance: .; j_gene: TRBJ2-2; d_gene: .; CDR3nt: TGTGCCAGCAGTTACTCTAAGGGGTGGGTCACCGGGGAGCTGTTTTTT; CDR3aa: CASSYSKGWVTGELFF
v_gene: TRBV7-3; abundance: .; j_gene: TRBJ2-5; d_gene: TRBD2; CDR3nt: TGTGCCAGCAGCCGGACTGTAGCGGGGGGGCCAGAGACCCAGTACTTC; CDR3aa: CASSRTVAGGPETQYF